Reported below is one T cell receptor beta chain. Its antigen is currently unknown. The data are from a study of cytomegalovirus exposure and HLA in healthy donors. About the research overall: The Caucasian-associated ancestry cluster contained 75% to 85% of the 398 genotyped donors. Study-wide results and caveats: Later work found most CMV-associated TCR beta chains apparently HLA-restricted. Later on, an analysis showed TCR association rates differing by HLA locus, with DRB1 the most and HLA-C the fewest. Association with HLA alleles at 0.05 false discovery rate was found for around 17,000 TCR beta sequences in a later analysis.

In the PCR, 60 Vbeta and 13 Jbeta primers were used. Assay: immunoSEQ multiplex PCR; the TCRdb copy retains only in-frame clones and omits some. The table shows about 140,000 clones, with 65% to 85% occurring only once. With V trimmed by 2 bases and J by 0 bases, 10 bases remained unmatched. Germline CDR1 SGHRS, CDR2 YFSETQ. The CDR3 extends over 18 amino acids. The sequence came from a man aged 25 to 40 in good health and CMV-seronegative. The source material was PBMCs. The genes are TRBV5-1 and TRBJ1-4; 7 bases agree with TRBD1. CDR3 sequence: CASSLKFTDRATNEKLFF. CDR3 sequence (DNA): TGCGCCAGCAGCTTAAAGTTCACCGACAGGGCAACTAATGAAAAACTGTTTTTT.